The 12 T cell receptor beta chains given below trace back to one sample, sequenced in a study of T cells after yellow fever vaccination. TCRdb ran MiXCR on the 5' RACE reads and lists one entry per CDR3 protein. The table shows a few hundred thousand distinct CDR3 sequences, with 7% to 9% occurring only once. The sample consisted of PBMCs, taken 35 to 50 days after the first yellow fever vaccination. These receptors all come from a man between 18 and 35 years old who received the YFV17D yellow fever vaccine.

This rearrangement joins TRBV4-1 to TRBJ2-1; D unclear. The length of the CDR3 is 14 residues. Between the trimmed V and J ends, which lost 10 bases and 6 bases, there was a span of 19 bases. Per the germline V gene, CDR1 is MGHRA and CDR2 is YSYEKL. The CDR3 sequence is CATGRTRSANEQFF. Written as DNA, the CDR3 is TGCGCCACCGGCCGAACGCGGTCAGCCAATGAGCAGTTCTTC.

This clonotype was observed many times. The rearrangement joins TRBV5-1 to TRBJ2-3; no clear D gene. The V end was cut by 4 bases, the J end by 2 bases, with 14 bases between. The CDR3 sequence is 15 residues long. In germline, CDR1 is SGHRS, CDR2 YFSETQ. CDR3 in DNA: TGCGCCAGCAGCGTAGACGGGCGAGTCACAGATACGCAGTATTTT. It encodes CASSVDGRVTDTQYF.

This clonotype was picked up a small number of times. The V gene is TRBV20-1, the J gene TRBJ2-7; TRBD1 aligns across 7 bases. Looked up from germline, CDR1 is DFQATT and CDR2 is SNEGSKA (reference sequence). The CDR3 contains 14 residues. J gave up 1 base and V 5 bases, and 8 bases lay outside the gene matches. This chain's CDR3 is CSAAPRQGSYEQYF. The CDR3 nucleotides read TGCAGTGCTGCGCCCAGACAGGGTTCCTACGAGCAGTACTTC.

This clonotype turned up a few times. This chain connects TRBV5-1 to TRBJ1-1; TRBD1 matches at 9 bases. The V segment lost 2 bases and the J segment 4 bases; nucleotides outside the gene matches: 9. The CDR3 is 16 residues long. The germline gives CDR1 SGHRS, CDR2 YFSETQ. The CDR3 nucleotides are TGCGCCAGCAGCTTCGGGACAGGGAGGTCGAGCACTGAAGCTTTCTTT. Translation gives CASSFGTGRSSTEAFF.

The chain recombines TRBV6-5 with TRBJ2-7; TRBD1 is a possible D gene (5 bases). The CDR3 contains 14 residues. The germline gives CDR1 MNHEY, CDR2 SVGAGI. The V end lost 4 bases, the J end lost 3 bases, and 13 bases lay between the germline ends. CDR3 loop: CASSCRTPDYEQYV. CDR3 sequence (DNA): TGTGCCAGCAGTTGCCGGACACCTGACTACGAGCAGTACGTC.

This clonotype came up a few times. This chain joins TRBV9 and TRBJ2-1, with TRBD2 matching over 9 bases. This CDR3 has 15 amino acids. J gave up 7 bases and V 2 bases, and 7 bases lay outside the gene matches. Germline V gene sequence: CDR1 SGDLS, CDR2 YYNGEE. The CDR3 reads CASSVGRGGYNEQFF. Here the CDR3 DNA reads TGTGCCAGCAGCGTGGGGCGGGGGGGCTATAATGAGCAGTTCTTC.

There are a few counts of this clonotype. The genes are TRBV7-9 and TRBJ2-7; the D gene could be TRBD1 or TRBD2 (5 bases each). The CDR3 covers 16 residues. Germline loops: CDR1 SEHNR, CDR2 FQNEAQ (reference sequence). Trimming pared 4 bases from V and 1 base from J, leaving 17 bases between. Here the CDR3 DNA reads TGTGCCAGCAGCTCTAGGCCGCGTTGGGGGTCCTACGAGCAGTACGTC. Its translation is CASSSRPRWGSYEQYV.

The CDR3 DNA reads TGCAGCGTTGATACCGATTTAGCGGGGGGGCAATACAATGAGCAGTTCTTC. Translating it yields CSVDTDLAGGQYNEQFF. The V gene is TRBV29-1, the J gene TRBJ2-1, with 11 bases identical to TRBD2. V shed 3 bases, J shed 4 bases, and the junction held 11 bases outside the gene matches. CDR1 is SQVTM, CDR2 ANQGSEA, per germline. CDR3 length: 17 amino acids.

V is TRBV7-9 and J is TRBJ2-5; D gene ambiguous. Germline CDR1 reads SEHNR; CDR2 reads FQNEAQ (reference sequence). This CDR3 has 13 amino acids. The V end lost 5 bases, the J end lost 5 bases, and 12 bases lay between the germline ends. CDR3: CASSGDTLETQYF. In DNA form, the CDR3 reads TGTGCCAGCAGCGGCGACACCCTCGAGACCCAGTACTTC.

This rearrangement joins TRBV20-1 to TRBJ2-3, with TRBD1 matching 8 bases. With V trimmed by 6 bases and J by 4 bases, 6 bases remained unmatched. CDR3 length: 13 residues. The germline V gene encodes CDR1 DFQATT and CDR2 SNEGSKA (reference sequence). As DNA, the CDR3 is TGCAGTGCCGGGGACAGGAGGCCAGATACGCAGTATTTT. This gives the protein CSAGDRRPDTQYF.

The V gene is TRBV27, the J gene TRBJ2-2; 8 bases align to TRBD2. The CDR3 sequence is 15 residues long. Germline lookup yields CDR1 MNHEY and CDR2 SMNVEV (reference sequence). The junction had 11 bases not matched to a gene; V was cut back by 8 bases and J by 6 bases. CDR3 DNA sequence: TGTGCCAGCGGTCGCGGGGGGCGGGAGTCCGGGGAGCTGTTTTTT. Protein sequence: CASGRGGRESGELFF.

The chain combines TRBV29-1 with TRBJ2-7; D not resolved. V shed 3 bases and J shed 1 base, with 10 bases lying between them. The germline CDR1 and CDR2 sequences are SQVTM and ANQGSEA. The CDR3 has 13 amino acids. The CDR3 is CSVEFNLSYEQYF. The CDR3 DNA follows: TGCAGCGTTGAGTTCAACCTTTCCTACGAGCAGTACTTC.